This TCR beta chain is from a study of blood T cell repertoires in COVID-19. Turning to the study itself: Material from acute and convalescent COVID-19 was sourced from the United States, Italy and Spain. Sources were T cells, B-cell-depleted T cells, or PBMCs; the material itself was cDNA or gDNA.

Here immunoSEQ multiplex PCR was the method, and the copy in TCRdb shows in-frame clones only, minus some. The profile covers a few hundred thousand clones, with 80% to 90% appearing a single time and 1% taken by the ten largest. The sequencing input was peripheral blood. This TCR came from a man aged 45-65 years with active or convalescent COVID-19.

CDR3 amino acids: CASSITAAGLAVVHEQFF. The CDR3 DNA reads as TGTGCCAGTAGTATAACCGCGGCGGGGCTAGCGGTCGTCCATGAGCAGTTCTTC. V gene TRBV19 combines with J gene TRBJ2-1, with 7 positions matching TRBD2. CDR1 is LNHDA, CDR2 SQIVND, per germline (reference sequence). The ends lost 2 bases at V and 8 bases at J; junction bases unmatched: 18. CDR3 length: 18 amino acids.